These 12 T cell receptor beta chains were all obtained from the same sample, sequenced in a study of T cells expressing NK-cell markers. TCRdb reprocessed the 5' RACE reads and reports one entry per CDR3 protein, with no DNA. Listed are 550,000 to 600,000 distinct CDR3 sequences; roughly 3.6% falls within the top ten. Sequencing input: blood T cells: a sorted CD56 or NKG2C T cell subset, CD4+ or CD8+ T cells, or bulk PBMC T cells (not recorded which). These receptors were collected from a man aged 18 to 30 in good health.

The J gene is TRBJ2-3, the V gene TRBV10-3; there is no DNA to check the TCRdb D call of TRBD1. Germline values: CDR1 ENHRY, CDR2 SYGVKD. This CDR3 is 13 amino acids long. The CDR3 sequence: CAIPGPGTDTQYF.

This CDR3 is CASSPILLVSKNIQYF. V is TRBV11-2 and J is TRBJ2-4. Germline CDR1 reads SGHAT; CDR2 reads FQNNGV. This CDR3 is built from 16 residues.

This sequence joins TRBV5-1 and TRBJ2-3; checking the TCRdb D call of TRBD2 is not possible without DNA. The germline V gene has CDR1 SGHRS and CDR2 YFSETQ. The CDR3 consists of 16 residues. The CDR3 here is CASSLTSSGSTDTQYF.

The chain carries TRBV4-1 and TRBJ2-3; absent DNA, TCRdb's TRBD2 call cannot be checked. The CDR3 loop spans 17 amino acids. Germline V gives CDR1 MGHRA, CDR2 YSYEKL. CDR3 protein: CASSQDGLAGSEGTQYF.

The V gene is TRBV29-1, the J gene TRBJ2-7; TCRdb returns TRBD1, unconfirmable since there is no DNA. Germline lookup yields CDR1 SQVTM and CDR2 ANQGSEA. There are 12 residues in the CDR3. This CDR3 is CSVGGASYEQYF.

V usage is TRBV4-3 and J usage is TRBJ2-1; TCRdb picks TRBD1, but there is no DNA to check that call. This CDR3 region has 15 residues. Germline CDR1 reads LGHNA; CDR2 reads YSLEER. CDR3 amino acids: CASSRGDRGGNEQFF.

The V gene is TRBV12-3 or TRBV12-4, the J gene TRBJ1-5. This CDR3 spans 14 amino acids. This chain's CDR3 is CASSATHSNQPQHF.

The chain combines TRBV7-2 with TRBJ2-2; TCRdb's D call, TRBD2, is unchecked because there is no DNA. CDR3 length equals 15 residues. The germline gives CDR1 SGHTA, CDR2 FQGNSA. This CDR3 reads CASSLVPSGRMELFF.

J is TRBJ2-2 and V is TRBV4-2; the TCRdb call, TRBD1, lacks DNA for checking. The CDR3 loop spans 15 amino acids. Germline CDR1 LGHNA, CDR2 YNFKEQ. CDR3 amino acids: CASSQGLKGTGELFF.

Here the CDR3 reads CSVAGLNTEAFF. The genes are TRBV29-1 and TRBJ1-1; the TCRdb D gene call, TRBD1, has no DNA to confirm it. CDR1 SQVTM and CDR2 ANQGSEA come from the germline V gene. The CDR3 contains 12 residues. The variable domain in full, with the rest retrieved from reference TRBV29-1 and TRBJ1-1, is SAVISQKPSRDICQRGTSLTIQCQVDSQVTMMFWYRQQPGQSLTLIATANQGSEATYESGFVIDKFPISRPNLTFSTLTVSNMSPEDSSIYLCSVAGLNTEAFFGQGTRLTVV.

V and J are TRBV5-1 and TRBJ1-1; TCRdb outputs TRBD1, but without DNA this stays unchecked. Germline V gene lookup returns CDR1 SGHRS and CDR2 YFSETQ. The CDR3 covers 13 residues. CDR3 sequence reads: CASSLNPGEQAFF.

The chain links TRBV12-3 or TRBV12-4 to TRBJ1-2; checking the TCRdb D call of TRBD1 is not possible without DNA. The CDR3 extends over 13 amino acids. CDR3 amino acids: CASSGDTPYGYTF.